This T cell receptor (beta chain) was observed in a study of beta chain features in type 1 diabetes. Expressed TCRB transcripts were sequenced, since all the RNA that had been isolated was reverse transcribed. The assay was immunoSEQ multiplex PCR, and TCRdb's table has in-frame clones only and misses some. The profile shows about 160,000 clones, 8% to 9.5% of them singletons. The table lists this clone with a few counts. The antigen is unknown. Germline loops: CDR1 SEHNR, CDR2 FQNEAQ (reference sequence). V shed 1 base and J shed 0 bases, with 5 bases lying between them. The length of the CDR3 is 14 residues. The study, taken as a whole, reports: Type 1 diabetes patients had TCRB CDR3s that were shorter (moderately but significantly so) in all four CD4+ subsets. Whether TCRB rearrangement is influenced by HLA type was left unresolved in this analysis.

This sequence joins TRBV7-9 and TRBJ2-3, with D hard to call. The sample comprised central memory CD4+ T cells from blood. The clonotype originates from a woman aged 18-29 years with type 1 diabetes. The CDR3: CASSLVGSTDTQYF. In DNA, the CDR3 is TGTGCCAGCAGCTTAGTTGGCAGCACAGATACGCAGTATTTT.